This T cell receptor beta chain derives from a study of blood T cell repertoires in COVID-19. Germline V CDR1 and CDR2: LGHNA, YSLEER. This CDR3 spans 17 amino acids. V dropped 0 bases and J dropped 1; count of bases not matched to a gene: 8. Repertoires were generated with immunoSEQ multiplex PCR, while TCRdb's copy carries only in-frame clones and drops some. The table shows 60,000 or so clones, with about nine tenths occurring only once. The rearrangement uses TRBV4-3 and TRBJ2-7, with 8 bases lining up with TRBD2. Sequences were obtained from peripheral blood. The source of this sequence is a human donor in a cohort sampled during active COVID-19. The chain's CDR3 is CASSQEVGAGESYEQYF. The CDR3 DNA is TGCGCCAGCAGCCAAGAGGTCGGAGCGGGAGAGTCCTACGAGCAGTACTTC.